This T cell receptor beta chain was identified in a study of blood T cell repertoires in COVID-19. Libraries were prepared by immunoSEQ multiplex PCR; TCRdb keeps only in-frame clonotypes and omits some of them. The data show approximately 200,000 clones, 94% seen once. CDR3 size: 14 residues. Germline V gives CDR1 GTSNPN, CDR2 SVGIG (reference sequence). With 2 bases clipped from V and 5 bases from J, the junction kept 8 bases outside the gene matches. This clone was seen a single time. The sequenced sample was peripheral blood. The chain joins TRBV30 to TRBJ2-5; 7 nucleotides match TRBD2. The TCR originated in a man younger than 45 with COVID-19, enrolled during active disease. The CDR3 region has the DNA TGTGCCTGGAGTACCCTTACGGGGGGTGAGACCCAGTACTTC. Protein: CAWSTLTGGETQYF. Full variable domain (missing parts from reference TRBV30 and TRBJ2-5): SQTIHQWPATLVQPVGSPLSLECTVEGTSNPNLYWYRQAAGRGLQLLFYSVGIGQISSEVPQNLSASRPQDRQFILSSKKLLLSDSGFYLCAWSTLTGGETQYFGPGTRLLVL.